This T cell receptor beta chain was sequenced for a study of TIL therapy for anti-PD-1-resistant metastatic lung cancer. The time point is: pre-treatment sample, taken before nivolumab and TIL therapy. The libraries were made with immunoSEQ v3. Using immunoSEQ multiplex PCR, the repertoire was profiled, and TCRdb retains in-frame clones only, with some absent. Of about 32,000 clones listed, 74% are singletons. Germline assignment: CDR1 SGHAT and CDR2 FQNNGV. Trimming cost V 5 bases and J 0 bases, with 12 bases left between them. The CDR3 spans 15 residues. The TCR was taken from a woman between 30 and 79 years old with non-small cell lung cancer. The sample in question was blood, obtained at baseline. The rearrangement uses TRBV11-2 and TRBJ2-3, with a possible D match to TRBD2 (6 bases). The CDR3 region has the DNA TGTGCCAGCAGCCAGGGACTTGCTAGCACAGATACGCAGTATTTT. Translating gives CASSQGLASTDTQYF.